This passage covers 4 T cell receptor beta chains from one sample sequenced in a study of Graves' ophthalmopathy and Graves' hyperthyroidism. Amplification of TCR beta CDR3 regions used RNA transcripts. First-round RT-PCR employed HTBI primers, with a second-round multiplex PCR after it. TCRdb used MiXCR to reprocess the multiplex PCR reads, holding one entry per CDR3 protein. The sample yields about 210,000 distinct CDR3 sequences, less than 30% seen once. Sequencing was carried out using peripheral blood. These receptors were taken from a man in his fifties or sixties with Graves' ophthalmopathy.

This clonotype was counted once. The rearrangement uses TRBV12-3 or TRBV12-4 and TRBJ1-1; 7 bases map to TRBD1. The V gene end was trimmed by 3 bases and the J gene end by 4 bases; junction bases not matched to a gene: 8. The CDR3 runs 15 residues. The CDR3: CASSFNRGSGTEAFF. The CDR3 DNA sequence: TGTGCCAGCAGTTTCAACAGGGGAAGTGGCACTGAAGCTTTCTTT.

The chain is built from TRBV11-2 and TRBJ2-5, with 12 bases fitting TRBD2. V lost 2 bases and J lost 7; bases outside the gene matches: 14. The germline CDR1 and CDR2 sequences are SGHAT and FQNNGV. CDR3 size: 18 residues. The CDR3 loop is CASSLLTSGGSLVSTQYF. The CDR3 DNA reads TGTGCCAGCAGCTTACTTACTAGCGGGGGGAGTCTGGTTTCGACCCAGTACTTC. Looking up the rest from reference TRBV11-2 and TRBJ2-5 gives the full variable domain: EAGVAQSPRYKIIEKRQSVAFWCNPISGHATLYWYQQILGQGPKLLIQFQNNGVVDDSQLPKDRFSAERLKGVDSTLKIQPAKLEDSAVYLCASSLLTSGGSLVSTQYFGPGTRLLVL.

This chain uses TRBV6-2 or TRBV6-3 with TRBJ2-6; D may match TRBD1 or TRBD2 (5 bases each). The CDR3 is made up of 18 amino acids. V dropped 2 bases and J dropped 0 bases, with 14 bases sitting between them. Germline CDR1 reads MNHEY; CDR2 reads SVGEGT. The CDR3 DNA follows: TGTGCCAGCAGTTACCCCCTCTTGAGGGGCTCTGGGGCCAACGTCCTGACTTTC. Its protein product is CASSYPLLRGSGANVLTF.

This clonotype was counted at least ten times. This is likely a read error, given that the CDR3 carries no conserved phenylalanine or tryptophan at its end. This chain connects TRBV11-2 to TRBJ1-1, with D perhaps matching TRBD1 (5 bases). The CDR3 sequence is 16 residues long. Germline lookup yields CDR1 SGHAT and CDR2 FQNNGV. Trimming took 4 bases from V and 0 from J, leaving 15 bases between them. CDR3 protein: CASSSPQGAMNTEAFS. DNA of the CDR3: TGTGCCAGCAGCTCCCCCCAGGGAGCTATGAACACTGAAGCTTTCTCT.